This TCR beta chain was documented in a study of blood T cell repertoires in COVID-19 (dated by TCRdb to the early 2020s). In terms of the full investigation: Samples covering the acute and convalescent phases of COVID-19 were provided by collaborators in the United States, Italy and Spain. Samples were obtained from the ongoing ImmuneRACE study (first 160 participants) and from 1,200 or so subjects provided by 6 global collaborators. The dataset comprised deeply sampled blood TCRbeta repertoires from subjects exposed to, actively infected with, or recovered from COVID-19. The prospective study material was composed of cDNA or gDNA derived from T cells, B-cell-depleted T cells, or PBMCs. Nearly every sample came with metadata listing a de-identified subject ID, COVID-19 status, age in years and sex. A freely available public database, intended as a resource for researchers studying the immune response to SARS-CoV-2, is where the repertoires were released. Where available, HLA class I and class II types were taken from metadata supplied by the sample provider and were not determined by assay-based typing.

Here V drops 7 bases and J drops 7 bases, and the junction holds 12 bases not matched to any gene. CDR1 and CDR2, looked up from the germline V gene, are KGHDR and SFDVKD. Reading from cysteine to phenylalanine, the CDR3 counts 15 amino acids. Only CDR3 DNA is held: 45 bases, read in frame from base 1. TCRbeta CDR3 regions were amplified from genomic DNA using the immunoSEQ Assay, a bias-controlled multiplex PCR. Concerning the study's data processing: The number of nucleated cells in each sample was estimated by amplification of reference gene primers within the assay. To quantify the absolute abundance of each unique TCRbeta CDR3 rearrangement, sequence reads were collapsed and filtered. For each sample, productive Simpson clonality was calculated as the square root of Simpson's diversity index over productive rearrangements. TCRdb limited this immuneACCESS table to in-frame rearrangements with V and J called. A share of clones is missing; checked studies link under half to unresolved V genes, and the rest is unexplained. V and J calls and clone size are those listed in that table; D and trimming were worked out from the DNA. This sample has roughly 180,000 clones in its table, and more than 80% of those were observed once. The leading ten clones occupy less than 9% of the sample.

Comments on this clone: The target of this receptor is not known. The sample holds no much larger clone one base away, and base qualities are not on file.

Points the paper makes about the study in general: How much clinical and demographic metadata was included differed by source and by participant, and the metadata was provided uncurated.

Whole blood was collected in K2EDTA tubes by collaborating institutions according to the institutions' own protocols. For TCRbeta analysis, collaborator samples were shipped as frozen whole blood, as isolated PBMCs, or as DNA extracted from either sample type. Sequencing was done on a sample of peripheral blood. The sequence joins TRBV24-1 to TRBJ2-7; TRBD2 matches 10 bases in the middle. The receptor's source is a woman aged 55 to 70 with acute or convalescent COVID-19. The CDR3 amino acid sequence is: CATSPGTSAVDEQYF. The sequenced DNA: TGTGCCACCAGCCCCGGGACTAGCGCCGTCGATGAGCAGTACTTC.